Presented here are 17 T cell receptor beta chains from one specimen sequenced in a study of TIL therapy for anti-PD-1-resistant metastatic lung cancer. The immunoSEQ assay was v3. Clones were sequenced by immunoSEQ multiplex PCR, and TCRdb holds only the in-frame ones, with some missing. The top ten clones hold 6% to 7% of a sample with 50,000 to 65,000 clones, around 69% of them seen once. The time point: pre-treatment sample, taken before nivolumab and TIL therapy. The specimen was blood, collected at baseline. The receptors here all came from a person between 30 and 79 years old with non-small cell lung cancer.

V and J are TRBV10-2 and TRBJ2-3; perhaps TRBD2 as D (6 bases). V lost 4 bases and J lost 1, with 12 bases in between. The CDR3 covers 15 residues. In germline, CDR1 is WSHSY, CDR2 SAAADI. CDR3 in amino acids: CASSVAGLRTDTQYF. CDR3 sequence (DNA): TGCGCCAGCAGTGTGGCGGGACTTCGCACAGATACGCAGTATTTT.

CDR3 sequence reads: CASGSFGGGLDNEQFF. In DNA, the CDR3 is TGTGCTAGTGGTTCCTTCGGGGGAGGGCTTGACAATGAGCAGTTCTTC. The V call is TRBV12-5, the J call TRBJ2-1; 7 bases map to TRBD2. V lost 4 bases, J lost 5 bases, and 11 bases stayed unmatched. The CDR3 consists of 16 residues. Germline CDR1 is LGHNT and CDR2 is FRNRAP.

The chain combines TRBV10-3 with TRBJ1-3; possibly TRBD1 for D (6 bases). The CDR3 consists of 15 residues. V lost 9 bases and J lost 0, with 15 bases in between. Germline loops: CDR1 ENHRY, CDR2 SYGVKD. CDR3 amino acids: CAIGGRDISGNTIYF. The CDR3 coding sequence is TGTGCCATAGGAGGCCGGGACATCTCTGGAAACACCATATATTTT.

This sequence joins TRBV9 and TRBJ1-1; 9 bases match TRBD1. The CDR3 runs 15 residues. Germline V gives CDR1 SGDLS, CDR2 YYNGEE. The V segment lost 0 bases and the J segment 3 bases; nucleotides outside the gene matches: 3. CDR3 amino acids: CASSVGDRVDTEAFF. For the CDR3, the DNA is TGTGCCAGCAGCGTAGGGGACAGGGTTGACACTGAAGCTTTCTTT.

There are a few counts of this clone. The rearrangement joins TRBV10-2 to TRBJ1-5, with D maybe TRBD1 (5 bases). The CDR3 runs 14 residues. Trimming removed 2 bases from V and 11 bases from J, with 16 bases in between. Germline assignment: CDR1 WSHSY and CDR2 SAAADI. Here the CDR3 DNA reads TGCGCCAGCAGTGAGATCCTAATCGGGGGGTCCCAGCATTTT. This encodes CASSEILIGGSQHF.

The chain is built from TRBV10-2 and TRBJ2-7; D ambiguous. This CDR3 comprises 12 residues. The V gene's germline CDR1 is WSHSY and CDR2 SAAADI. The germline V and J ends were trimmed by 2 bases and 6 bases, with 8 bases remaining between them. Here the CDR3 reads CASSEGVGEQYF. The CDR3 nucleotides read TGCGCCAGCAGTGAGGGGGTCGGCGAGCAGTACTTC.

The rearrangement uses TRBV19 and TRBJ2-3; perhaps TRBD1 as D (6 bases). This CDR3 has 13 amino acids. V was cut by 4 bases and J by 1 base, with 6 bases left in between. CDR1 is LNHDA and CDR2 is SQIVND in the germline V gene (reference sequence). The DNA for the CDR3 is TGTGCCAGTAGTAACAGGGGCACAGATACGCAGTATTTT. Protein: CASSNRGTDTQYF.

This chain joins TRBV6-5 and TRBJ2-7; the D is unclear. Between the trimmed V and J ends, which lost 6 bases and 0 bases, there was a span of 12 bases. The length of the CDR3 is 14 residues. Germline CDR1 and CDR2: MNHEY and SVGAGI. CDR3: CASRPQASSYEQYF. Here the CDR3 DNA reads TGTGCCAGCAGGCCCCAGGCAAGCTCCTACGAGCAGTACTTC.

The chain carries TRBV2 and TRBJ2-5; D possibly corresponds to TRBD2 (5 bases). The germline V gene encodes CDR1 SNHLY and CDR2 FYNNEI. V dropped 7 bases and J dropped 5 bases, with 17 bases sitting between them. There are 14 residues in the CDR3. CDR3 DNA sequence: TGTGCCAGCACTTCCGTCACCCGAGGGGAGACCCAGTACTTC. This gives the protein CASTSVTRGETQYF.

This clone was recorded once. The genes are TRBV7-9 and TRBJ1-4; D remains unclear. Between the trimmed V and J ends, which lost 3 bases and 13 bases, there was a span of 12 bases. CDR1 and CDR2 from the germline V gene are SEHNR and FQNEAQ (reference sequence). This CDR3 comprises 12 residues. CDR3 coding DNA: TGTGCCAGCAGCTTCGGTCCCTGGGGACTGTTTTTT. Translating it yields CASSFGPWGLFF. The entire variable domain, with the rest obtained from reference TRBV7-9 and TRBJ1-4, is as follows: DTGVSQNPRHKITKRGQNVTFRCDPISEHNRLYWYRQTLGQGPEFLTYFQNEAQLEKSRLLSDRFSAERPKGSFSTLEIQRTEQGDSAMYLCASSFGPWGLFFGSGTQLSVL.

The chain uses TRBV6-5 and TRBJ1-1; tentatively, D is TRBD1 (6 bases). Per the germline V gene, CDR1 is MNHEY and CDR2 is SVGAGI. The CDR3 totals 13 residues. V lost 10 bases to trimming and J lost 4 bases, with 16 bases between them. The CDR3, as DNA: TGTGCCACCCGGGGGGCTTTCGGCACTGAAGCTTTCTTT. Translated, it gives CATRGAFGTEAFF.

This chain connects TRBV11-2 to TRBJ1-4; tentative D call: TRBD1 (6 bases). The CDR3 has 12 amino acids. Trimming pared 5 bases from V and 7 bases from J, leaving 8 bases between. Per germline, CDR1 SGHAT and CDR2 FQNNGV. The CDR3 bases are TGTGCCAGCAGCCTAGGGGGTGAAAAACTGTTTTTT. Amino acids: CASSLGGEKLFF. The whole variable domain, filled in from reference TRBV11-2 and TRBJ1-4, reads EAGVAQSPRYKIIEKRQSVAFWCNPISGHATLYWYQQILGQGPKLLIQFQNNGVVDDSQLPKDRFSAERLKGVDSTLKIQPAKLEDSAVYLCASSLGGEKLFFGSGTQLSVL.

This sequence joins TRBV30 and TRBJ1-2; D ambiguous. The germline V and J ends were trimmed by 1 base and 4 bases, with 4 bases remaining between them. The germline V gene has CDR1 GTSNPN and CDR2 SVGIG (reference sequence). The CDR3 has 11 amino acids. The CDR3 sequence: CAWSARYGYTF. In nucleotides, the CDR3 is TGTGCCTGGAGTGCCCGCTATGGCTACACCTTC.

This clone was observed once. The chain carries TRBV25-1 and TRBJ2-7, with 12 positions matching TRBD1. Trimming at V came to 1 base and at J to 7 bases, leaving 5 bases not matched to a gene. The CDR3 runs to 15 residues. Germline V gene sequence: CDR1 MGHDK, CDR2 SYGVNS. The CDR3 DNA sequence: TGTGCCAGCAGTGAATCGGGACAGGGGGCGAGAGAGCAGTACTTC. Residues: CASSESGQGAREQYF.

V gene TRBV5-1 combines with J gene TRBJ1-4, with 9 positions matching TRBD1. The CDR3 has 14 residues. V was clipped by 7 bases and J by 7 bases; unmatched bases: 8. From germline, CDR1 is SGHRS and CDR2 YFSETQ. The CDR3 spells CASGTGQGSEKLFF. For the CDR3, the DNA is TGCGCCAGCGGCACCGGACAGGGGAGTGAAAAACTGTTTTTT.

This clone came up a few times. V is TRBV6-6 and J is TRBJ2-1; D uncertain. V lost 8 bases and J 6 bases, leaving 11 bases between the germline ends. Per the germline V gene, CDR1 is MNHNY and CDR2 is SVGAGI (reference sequence). The CDR3 spans 12 residues. Here the CDR3 DNA reads TGTGCCAGCGCTCCATTAATCAATGAGCAGTTCTTC. The encoded protein is CASAPLINEQFF.

The CDR3 DNA follows: TGTGCCATCAGTGAGTTACAGCCGACTAATTCACCCCTCCACTTT. Amino acid sequence: CAISELQPTNSPLHF. This chain connects TRBV10-3 to TRBJ1-6; D is unclear. CDR1 and CDR2 (germline): ENHRY, SYGVKD. CDR3 length: 15 amino acids. V was trimmed by 1 base and J by 6 bases, leaving 10 bases between them.